This TCR beta chain was observed in a study of cytomegalovirus exposure and HLA in healthy donors. The PCR contained 60 Vbeta and 13 Jbeta primers. Method: immunoSEQ multiplex PCR; TCRdb's copy keeps in-frame clones and lacks some. The table lists about 82,000 clones, approximately 74% of them singletons. By sample share, this clone is medium-sized (0.01 to 0.1%). With 6 bases removed from V and 1 base from J, the gap between germline ends came to 6 bases. Germline CDR1 is MNHNS and CDR2 is SASEGT. CDR3 length: 12 residues. The clonotype comes from a woman in her forties or fifties in good health and CMV-seropositive. The chain joins TRBV6-1 to TRBJ1-2, with D uncertain. Input material: PBMCs. The CDR3 spells CASRADNYGYTF. DNA of the CDR3: TGTGCCAGCAGGGCAGATAACTATGGCTACACCTTC.